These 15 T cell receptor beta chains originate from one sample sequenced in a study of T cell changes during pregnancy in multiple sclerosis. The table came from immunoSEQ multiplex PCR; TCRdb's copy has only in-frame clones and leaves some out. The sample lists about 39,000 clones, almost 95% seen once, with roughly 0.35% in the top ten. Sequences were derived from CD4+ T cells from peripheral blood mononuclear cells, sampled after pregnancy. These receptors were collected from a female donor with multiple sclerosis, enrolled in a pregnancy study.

CDR3 in amino acids: CATSRDRYSPLHF. The CDR3 bases are TGTGCCACCAGCAGAGATCGGTATTCACCCCTCCACTTT. This chain links TRBV15 with TRBJ1-6; D gene unclear. Trimming stripped 0 bases from V and 8 bases from J, with 5 bases between. Germline assignment: CDR1 LNHNV and CDR2 YYDKDF (reference sequence). The CDR3 covers 13 residues.

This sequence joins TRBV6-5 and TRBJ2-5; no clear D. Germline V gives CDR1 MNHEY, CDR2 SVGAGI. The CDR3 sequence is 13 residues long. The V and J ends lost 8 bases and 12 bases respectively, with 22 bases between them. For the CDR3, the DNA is TGTGCCAGCGGAAGACTTCCCGAAAGTCAGAAGTACTTC. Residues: CASGRLPESQKYF.

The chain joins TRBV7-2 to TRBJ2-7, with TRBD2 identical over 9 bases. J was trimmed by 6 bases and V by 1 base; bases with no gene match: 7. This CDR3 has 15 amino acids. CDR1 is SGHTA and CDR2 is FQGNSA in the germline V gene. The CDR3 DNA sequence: TGTGCCAGCAGCTTAGGAGCGGCGGGGGGGATCGAGCAGTACTTC. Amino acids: CASSLGAAGGIEQYF.

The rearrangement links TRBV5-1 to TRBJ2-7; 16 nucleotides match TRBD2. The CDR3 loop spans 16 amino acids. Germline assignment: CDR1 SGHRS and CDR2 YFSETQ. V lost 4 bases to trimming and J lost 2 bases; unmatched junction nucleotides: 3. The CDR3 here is CASSGTSGGAPYEQYF. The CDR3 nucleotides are TGCGCCAGCAGCGGGACTAGCGGGGGGGCTCCCTACGAGCAGTACTTC.

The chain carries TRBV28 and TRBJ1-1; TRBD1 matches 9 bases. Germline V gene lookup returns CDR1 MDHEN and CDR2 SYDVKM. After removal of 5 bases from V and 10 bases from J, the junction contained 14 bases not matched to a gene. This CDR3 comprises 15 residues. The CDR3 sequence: CASSPPPPLTGGAFF. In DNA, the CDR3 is TGTGCCAGCAGTCCACCACCCCCCCTGACAGGGGGAGCTTTCTTT. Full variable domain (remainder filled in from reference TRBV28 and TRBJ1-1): DVKVTQSSRYLVKRTGEKVFLECVQDMDHENMFWYRQDPGLGLRLIYFSYDVKMKEKGDIPEGYSVSREKKERFSLILESASTNQTSMYLCASSPPPPLTGGAFFGQGTRLTVV.

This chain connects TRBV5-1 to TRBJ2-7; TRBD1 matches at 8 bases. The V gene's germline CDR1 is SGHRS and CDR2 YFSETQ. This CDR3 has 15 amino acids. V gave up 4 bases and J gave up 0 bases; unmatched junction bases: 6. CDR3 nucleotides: TGCGCCAGCAGCCCCAGACAGGGGTCCTCCTACGAGCAGTACTTC. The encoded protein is CASSPRQGSSYEQYF.

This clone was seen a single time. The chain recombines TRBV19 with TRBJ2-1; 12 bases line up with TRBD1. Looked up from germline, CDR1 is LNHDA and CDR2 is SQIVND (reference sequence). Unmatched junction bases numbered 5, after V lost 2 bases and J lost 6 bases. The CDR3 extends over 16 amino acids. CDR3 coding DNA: TGTGCCAGTAGTATAAAGGGACAGGGGGCCCCCAATGAGCAGTTCTTC. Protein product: CASSIKGQGAPNEQFF.

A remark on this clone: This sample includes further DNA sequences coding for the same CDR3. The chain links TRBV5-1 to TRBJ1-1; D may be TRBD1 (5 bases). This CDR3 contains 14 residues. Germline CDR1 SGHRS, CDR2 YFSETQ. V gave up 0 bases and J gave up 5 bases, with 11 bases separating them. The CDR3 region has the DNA TGCGCCAGCAGCTTGGGGGGGGGAGGAACTGAAGCTTTCTTT. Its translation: CASSLGGGGTEAFF.

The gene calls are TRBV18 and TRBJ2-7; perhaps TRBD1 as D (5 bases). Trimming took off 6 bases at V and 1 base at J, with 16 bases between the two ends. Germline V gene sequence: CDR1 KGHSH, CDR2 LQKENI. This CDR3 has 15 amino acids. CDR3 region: CASSHIPDTSYEQYF. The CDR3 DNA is TGTGCCAGCTCTCACATTCCGGACACATCCTACGAGCAGTACTTC.

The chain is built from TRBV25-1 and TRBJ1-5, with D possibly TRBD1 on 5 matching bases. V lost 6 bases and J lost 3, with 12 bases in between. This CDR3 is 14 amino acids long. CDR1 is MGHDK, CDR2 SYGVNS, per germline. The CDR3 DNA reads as TGTGCCAGCAGCGAGACAGCTTACAATCAGCCCCAGCATTTT. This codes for CASSETAYNQPQHF.

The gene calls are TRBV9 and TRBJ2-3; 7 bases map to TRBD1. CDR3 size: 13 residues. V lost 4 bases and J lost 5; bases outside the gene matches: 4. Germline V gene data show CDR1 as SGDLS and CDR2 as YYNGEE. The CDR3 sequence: CASSPRGQDTQYF. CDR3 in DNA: TGTGCCAGCAGCCCAAGGGGGCAAGATACGCAGTATTTT.

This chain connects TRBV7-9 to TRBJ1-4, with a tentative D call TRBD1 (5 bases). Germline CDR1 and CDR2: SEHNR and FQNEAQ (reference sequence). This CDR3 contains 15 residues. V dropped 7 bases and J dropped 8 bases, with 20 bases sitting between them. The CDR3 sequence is CASTISGGIVEKLFF. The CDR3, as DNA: TGTGCCAGCACCATAAGCGGGGGGATTGTAGAAAAACTGTTTTTT.

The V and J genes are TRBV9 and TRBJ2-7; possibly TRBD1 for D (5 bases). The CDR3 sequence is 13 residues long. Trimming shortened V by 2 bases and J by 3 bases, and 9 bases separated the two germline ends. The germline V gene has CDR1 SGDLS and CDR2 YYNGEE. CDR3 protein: CASSVNQGYEQYF. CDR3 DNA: TGTGCCAGCAGCGTTAATCAGGGCTACGAGCAGTACTTC.

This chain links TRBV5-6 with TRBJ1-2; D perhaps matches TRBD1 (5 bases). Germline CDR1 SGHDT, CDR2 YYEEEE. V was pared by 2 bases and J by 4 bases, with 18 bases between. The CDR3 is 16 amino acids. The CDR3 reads CASSFRVGTGLYGYTF. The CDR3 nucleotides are TGTGCCAGCAGCTTTCGGGTGGGAACAGGCCTCTATGGCTACACCTTC.

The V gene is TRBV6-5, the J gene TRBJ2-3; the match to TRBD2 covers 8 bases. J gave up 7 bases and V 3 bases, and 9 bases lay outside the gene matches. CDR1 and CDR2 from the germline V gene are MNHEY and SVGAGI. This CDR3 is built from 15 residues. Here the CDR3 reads CASSYVRGGGNTQYF. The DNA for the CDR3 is TGTGCCAGCAGTTATGTTCGGGGGGGAGGAAATACGCAGTATTTT.